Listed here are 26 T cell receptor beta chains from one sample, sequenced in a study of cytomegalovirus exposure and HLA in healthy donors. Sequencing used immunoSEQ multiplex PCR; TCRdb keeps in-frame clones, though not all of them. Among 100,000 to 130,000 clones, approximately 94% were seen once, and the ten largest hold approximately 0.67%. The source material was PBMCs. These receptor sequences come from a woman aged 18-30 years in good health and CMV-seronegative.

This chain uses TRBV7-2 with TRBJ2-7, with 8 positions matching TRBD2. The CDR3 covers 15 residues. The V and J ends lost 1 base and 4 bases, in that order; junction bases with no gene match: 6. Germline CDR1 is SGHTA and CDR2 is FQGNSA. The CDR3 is CASSLGTGGPYEQYF. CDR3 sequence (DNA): TGTGCCAGCAGCTTAGGCACGGGGGGGCCTTACGAGCAGTACTTC.

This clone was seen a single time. CDR3: CASSMTGAATNYGYTF. CDR3 bases: TGCGCCAGCAGCATGACAGGGGCGGCCACTAACTATGGCTACACCTTC. This sequence joins TRBV5-1 and TRBJ1-2; 8 nucleotides line up with TRBD1. CDR1 SGHRS and CDR2 YFSETQ come from the germline V gene. This CDR3 has 16 amino acids. V lost 4 bases to trimming and J lost 0 bases; unmatched junction nucleotides: 8.

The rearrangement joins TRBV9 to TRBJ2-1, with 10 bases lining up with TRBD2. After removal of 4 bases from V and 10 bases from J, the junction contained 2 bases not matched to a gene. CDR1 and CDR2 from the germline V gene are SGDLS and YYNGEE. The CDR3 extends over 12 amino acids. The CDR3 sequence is CASSLLAGEQFF. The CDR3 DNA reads TGTGCCAGCAGCCTACTAGCGGGGGAGCAGTTCTTC.

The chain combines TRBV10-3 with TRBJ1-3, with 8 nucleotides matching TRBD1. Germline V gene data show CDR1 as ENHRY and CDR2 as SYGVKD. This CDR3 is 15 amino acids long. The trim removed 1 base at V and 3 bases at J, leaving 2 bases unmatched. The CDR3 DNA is TGTGCCATCAGTGAGTGGGACAGGCTTGGAAACACCATATATTTT. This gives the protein CAISEWDRLGNTIYF.

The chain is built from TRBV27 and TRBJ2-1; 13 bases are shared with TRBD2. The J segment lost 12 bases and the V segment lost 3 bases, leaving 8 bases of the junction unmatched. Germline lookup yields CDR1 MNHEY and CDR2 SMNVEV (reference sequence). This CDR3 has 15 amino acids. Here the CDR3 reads CASSFGTSGAEGQFF. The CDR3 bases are TGTGCCAGCAGTTTTGGGACTAGCGGGGCTGAGGGGCAGTTCTTC.

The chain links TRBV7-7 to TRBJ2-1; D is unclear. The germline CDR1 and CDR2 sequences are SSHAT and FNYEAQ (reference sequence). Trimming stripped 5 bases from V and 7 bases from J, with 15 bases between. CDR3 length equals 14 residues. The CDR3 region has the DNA TGTGCCAGCAGCCCTTCCCTCTCTCCGAATGAGCAGTTCTTC. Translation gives CASSPSLSPNEQFF.

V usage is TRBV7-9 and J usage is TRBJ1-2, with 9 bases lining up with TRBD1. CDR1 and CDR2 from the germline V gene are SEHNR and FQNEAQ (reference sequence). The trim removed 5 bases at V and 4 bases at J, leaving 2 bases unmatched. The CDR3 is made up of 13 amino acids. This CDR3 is CASSPGQGYGYTF. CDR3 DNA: TGTGCCAGCAGCCCGGGACAGGGCTATGGCTACACCTTC. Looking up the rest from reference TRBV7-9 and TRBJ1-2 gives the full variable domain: DTGVSQNPRHKITKRGQNVTFRCDPISEHNRLYWYRQTLGQGPEFLTYFQNEAQLEKSRLLSDRFSAERPKGSFSTLEIQRTEQGDSAMYLCASSPGQGYGYTFGSGTRLTVV.

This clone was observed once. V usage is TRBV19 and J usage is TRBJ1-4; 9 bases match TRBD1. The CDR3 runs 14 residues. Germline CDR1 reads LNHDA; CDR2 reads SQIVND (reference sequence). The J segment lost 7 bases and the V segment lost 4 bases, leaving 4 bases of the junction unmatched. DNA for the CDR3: TGTGCCAGTAGTAGGACAGGGGACGGTGAAAAACTGTTTTTT. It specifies CASSRTGDGEKLFF.

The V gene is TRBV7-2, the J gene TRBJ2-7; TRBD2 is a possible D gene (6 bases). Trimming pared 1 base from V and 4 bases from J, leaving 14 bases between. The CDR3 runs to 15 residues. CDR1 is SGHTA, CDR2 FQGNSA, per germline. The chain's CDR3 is CASSLGLVVAYEQYF. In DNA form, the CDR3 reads TGTGCCAGCAGCTTAGGACTAGTGGTGGCTTACGAGCAGTACTTC.

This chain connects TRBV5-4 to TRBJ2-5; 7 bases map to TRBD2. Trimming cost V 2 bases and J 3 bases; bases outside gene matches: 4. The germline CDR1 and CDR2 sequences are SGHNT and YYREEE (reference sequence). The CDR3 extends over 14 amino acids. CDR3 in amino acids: CASSFWGGEETQYF. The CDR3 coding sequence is TGTGCCAGCAGCTTTTGGGGAGGGGAAGAGACCCAGTACTTC.

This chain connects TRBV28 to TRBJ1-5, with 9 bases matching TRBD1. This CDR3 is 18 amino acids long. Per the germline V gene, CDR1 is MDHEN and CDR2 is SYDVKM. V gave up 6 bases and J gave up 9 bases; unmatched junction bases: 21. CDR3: CASRSGTGIDLAILPQHF. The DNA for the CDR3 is TGTGCCAGCAGGTCCGGGACAGGGATCGACCTGGCGATTTTGCCCCAGCATTTT.

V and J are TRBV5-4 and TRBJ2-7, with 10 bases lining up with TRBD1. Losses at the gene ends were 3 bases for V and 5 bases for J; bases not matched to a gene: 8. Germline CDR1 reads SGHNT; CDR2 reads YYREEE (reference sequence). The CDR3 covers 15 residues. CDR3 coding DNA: TGTGCCAGCAGCTCGCGGGGACAGGGGCTCCACGAGCAGTACTTC. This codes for CASSSRGQGLHEQYF.

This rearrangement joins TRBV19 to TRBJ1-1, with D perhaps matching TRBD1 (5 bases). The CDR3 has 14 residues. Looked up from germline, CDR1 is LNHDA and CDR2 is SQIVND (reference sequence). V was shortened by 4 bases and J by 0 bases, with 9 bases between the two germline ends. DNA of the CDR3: TGTGCCAGTAGTAGGGGGGATTTGAACACTGAAGCTTTCTTT. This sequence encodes CASSRGDLNTEAFF.

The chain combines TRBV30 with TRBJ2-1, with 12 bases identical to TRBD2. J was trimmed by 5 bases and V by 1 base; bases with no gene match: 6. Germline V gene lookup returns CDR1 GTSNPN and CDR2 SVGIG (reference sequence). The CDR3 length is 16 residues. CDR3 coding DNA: TGTGCCTGGAGTGAAGGATGGACTAGCGGGGACAATGAGCAGTTCTTC. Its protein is CAWSEGWTSGDNEQFF.

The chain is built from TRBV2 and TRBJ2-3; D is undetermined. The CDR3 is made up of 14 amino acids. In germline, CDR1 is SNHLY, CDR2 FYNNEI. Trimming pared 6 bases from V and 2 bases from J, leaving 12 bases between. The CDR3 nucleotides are TGTGCCAGCAGCTTGCCCCCCTACACAGATACGCAGTATTTT. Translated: CASSLPPYTDTQYF.

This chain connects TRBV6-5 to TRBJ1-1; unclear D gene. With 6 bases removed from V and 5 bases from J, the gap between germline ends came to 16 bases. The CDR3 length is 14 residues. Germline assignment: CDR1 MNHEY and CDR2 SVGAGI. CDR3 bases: TGTGCCAGCAGCCACGGCCCACTAGCGACTGAAGCTTTCTTT. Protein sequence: CASSHGPLATEAFF.

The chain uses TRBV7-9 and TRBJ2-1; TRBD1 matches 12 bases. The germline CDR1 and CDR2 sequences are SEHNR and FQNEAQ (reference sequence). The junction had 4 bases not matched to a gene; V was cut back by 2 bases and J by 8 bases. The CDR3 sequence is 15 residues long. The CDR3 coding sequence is TGTGCCAGCAGCTTAATGGGGACAGGGGGCGATGAGCAGTTCTTC. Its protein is CASSLMGTGGDEQFF.

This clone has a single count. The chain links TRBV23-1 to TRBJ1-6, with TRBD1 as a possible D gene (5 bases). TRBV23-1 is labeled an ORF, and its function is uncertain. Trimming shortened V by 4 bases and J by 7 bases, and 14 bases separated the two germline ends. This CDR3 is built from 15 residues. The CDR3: CASSLPGTVNSPLHF. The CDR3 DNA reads TGCGCCAGCAGTCTCCCCGGGACTGTGAATTCACCCCTCCACTTT.

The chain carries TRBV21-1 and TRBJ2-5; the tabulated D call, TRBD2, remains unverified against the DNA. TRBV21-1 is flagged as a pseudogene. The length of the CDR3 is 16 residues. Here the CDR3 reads CASSKKTSGGPETQYF. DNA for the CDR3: TGTGCCAGCAGCAAAAAGACTAGCGGGGGGCCAGAGACCCAGTACTTC.

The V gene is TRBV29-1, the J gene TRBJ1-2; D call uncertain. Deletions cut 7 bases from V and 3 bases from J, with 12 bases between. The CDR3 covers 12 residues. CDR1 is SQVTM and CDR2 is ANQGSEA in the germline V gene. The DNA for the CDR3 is TGCAGCGGTGGTGACACCCACTATGGCTACACCTTC. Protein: CSGGDTHYGYTF.

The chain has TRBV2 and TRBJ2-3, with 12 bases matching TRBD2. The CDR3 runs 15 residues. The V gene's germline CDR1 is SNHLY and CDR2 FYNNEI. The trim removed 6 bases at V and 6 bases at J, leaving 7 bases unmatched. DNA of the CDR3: TGTGCCAGCAGACTTCTAGCGGGGGGGCCCGATACGCAGTATTTT. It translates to CASRLLAGGPDTQYF.

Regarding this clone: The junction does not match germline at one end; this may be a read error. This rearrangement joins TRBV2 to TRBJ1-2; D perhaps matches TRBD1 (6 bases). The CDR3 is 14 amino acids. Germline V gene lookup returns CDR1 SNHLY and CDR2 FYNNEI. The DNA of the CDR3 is TGTGCCAGCAGGGTGGACAGTGCCCTATATCCCGATATATTC. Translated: CASRVDSALYPDIF.

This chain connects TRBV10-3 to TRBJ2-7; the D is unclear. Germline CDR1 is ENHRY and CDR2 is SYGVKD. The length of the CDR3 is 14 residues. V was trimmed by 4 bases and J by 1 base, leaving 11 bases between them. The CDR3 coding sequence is TGTGCCATCAGTGGAGTTGACAATTCCTACGAGCAGTACTTC. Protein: CAISGVDNSYEQYF.

In nucleotides, the CDR3 is TGTGCCAGCAGCTTGATTGGGACTAGCGGGGAGACCCAGTACTTC. It translates to CASSLIGTSGETQYF. This chain connects TRBV7-9 to TRBJ2-5, with 12 bases lining up with TRBD2. V dropped 3 bases and J dropped 5; count of bases not matched to a gene: 4. The CDR3 length is 15 residues. Germline V gene lookup returns CDR1 SEHNR and CDR2 FQNEAQ (reference sequence).

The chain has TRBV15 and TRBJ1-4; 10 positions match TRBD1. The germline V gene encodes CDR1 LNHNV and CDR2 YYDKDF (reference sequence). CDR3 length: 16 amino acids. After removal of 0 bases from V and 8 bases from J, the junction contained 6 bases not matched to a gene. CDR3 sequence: CATSRDSTGGKEKLFF. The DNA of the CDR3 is TGTGCCACCAGCAGAGATTCGACAGGGGGCAAGGAAAAACTGTTTTTT.

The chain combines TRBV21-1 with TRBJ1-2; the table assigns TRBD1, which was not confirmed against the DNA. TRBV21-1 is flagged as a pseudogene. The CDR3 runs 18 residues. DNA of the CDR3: TGTGCCAGCAGCAAACCTGTTTTGGGGCCGCCGCCTAACTATGGCTACACCTTC. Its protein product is CASSKPVLGPPPNYGYTF.